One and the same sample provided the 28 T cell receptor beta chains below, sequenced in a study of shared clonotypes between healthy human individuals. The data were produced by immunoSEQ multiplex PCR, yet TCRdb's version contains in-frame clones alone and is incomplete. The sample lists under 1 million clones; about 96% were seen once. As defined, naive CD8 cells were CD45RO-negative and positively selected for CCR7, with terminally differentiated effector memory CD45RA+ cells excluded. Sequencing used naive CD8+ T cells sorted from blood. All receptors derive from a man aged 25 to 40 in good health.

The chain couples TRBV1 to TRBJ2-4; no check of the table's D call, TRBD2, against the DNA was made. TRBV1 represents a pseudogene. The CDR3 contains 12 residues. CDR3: CTSSRGGNIQYF. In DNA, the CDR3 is TGCACCAGCAGCCGGGGGGGGAACATTCAGTACTTC.

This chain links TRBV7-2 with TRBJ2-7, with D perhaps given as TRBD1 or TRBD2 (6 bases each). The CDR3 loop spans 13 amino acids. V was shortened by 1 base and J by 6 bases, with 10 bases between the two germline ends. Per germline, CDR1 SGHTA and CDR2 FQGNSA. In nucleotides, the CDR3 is TGTGCCAGCAGCTTAGTAGGGGGAGGCGAGCAGTACTTC. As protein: CASSLVGGGEQYF.

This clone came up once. The CDR3 reads CASTRLAGGMGTQYF. The CDR3 coding sequence is TGTGCCAGCACCCGACTAGCGGGGGGAATGGGGACCCAGTACTTC. The V and J genes are TRBV27 and TRBJ2-5; TRBD2 matches 13 bases. The CDR3 covers 15 residues. CDR1 and CDR2 from the germline V gene are MNHEY and SMNVEV (reference sequence). Losses at the gene ends were 7 bases for V and 7 bases for J; bases not matched to a gene: 9.

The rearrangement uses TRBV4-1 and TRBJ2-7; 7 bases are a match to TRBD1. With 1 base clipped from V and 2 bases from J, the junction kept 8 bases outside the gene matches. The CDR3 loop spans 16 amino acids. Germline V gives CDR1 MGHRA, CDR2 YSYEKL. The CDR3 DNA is TGCGCCAGCAGCCAAGGAGACAGGGAGCATGCCTACGAGCAGTACTTC. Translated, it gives CASSQGDREHAYEQYF.

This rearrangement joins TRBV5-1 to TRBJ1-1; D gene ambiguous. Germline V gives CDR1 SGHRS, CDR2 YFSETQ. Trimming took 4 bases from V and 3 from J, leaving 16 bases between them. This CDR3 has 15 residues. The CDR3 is CASSTGASADTEAFF. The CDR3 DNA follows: TGCGCCAGCAGCACCGGAGCCTCCGCGGACACTGAAGCTTTCTTT.

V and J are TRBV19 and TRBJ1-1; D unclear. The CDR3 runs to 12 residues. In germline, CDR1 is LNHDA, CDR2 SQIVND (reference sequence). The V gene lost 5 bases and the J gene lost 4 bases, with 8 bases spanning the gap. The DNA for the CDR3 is TGTGCCAGTAGTGGCCCGGGCACTGAAGCTTTCTTT. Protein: CASSGPGTEAFF. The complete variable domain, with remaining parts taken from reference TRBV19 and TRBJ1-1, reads DGGITQSPKYLFRKEGQNVTLSCEQNLNHDAMYWYRQDPGQGLRLIYYSQIVNDFQKGDIAEGYSVSREKKESFPLTVTSAQKNPTAFYLCASSGPGTEAFFGQGTRLTVV.

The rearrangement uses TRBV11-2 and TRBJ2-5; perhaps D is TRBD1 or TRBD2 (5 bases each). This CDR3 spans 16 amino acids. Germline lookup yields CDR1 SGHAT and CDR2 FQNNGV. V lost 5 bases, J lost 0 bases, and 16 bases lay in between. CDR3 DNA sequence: TGTGCCAGCAGCGACACCGGGACGACGTACCAAGAGACCCAGTACTTC. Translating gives CASSDTGTTYQETQYF.

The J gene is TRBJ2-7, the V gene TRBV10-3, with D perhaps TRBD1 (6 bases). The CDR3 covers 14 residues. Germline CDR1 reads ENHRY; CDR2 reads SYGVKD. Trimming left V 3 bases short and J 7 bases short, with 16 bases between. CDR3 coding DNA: TGTGCCATCAGTGACCCGGCAGGGGCTGGGGAGCAGTACTTC. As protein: CAISDPAGAGEQYF.

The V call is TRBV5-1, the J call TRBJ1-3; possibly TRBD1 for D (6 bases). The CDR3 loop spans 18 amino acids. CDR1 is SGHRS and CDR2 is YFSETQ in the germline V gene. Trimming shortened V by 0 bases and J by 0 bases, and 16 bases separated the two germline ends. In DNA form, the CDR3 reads TGCGCCAGCAGCTTGGCCGCCCCTGGGACATTCTCTGGAAACACCATATATTTT. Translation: CASSLAAPGTFSGNTIYF.

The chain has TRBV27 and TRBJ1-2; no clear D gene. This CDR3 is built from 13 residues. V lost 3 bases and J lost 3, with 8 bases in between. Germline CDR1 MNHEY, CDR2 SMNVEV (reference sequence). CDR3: CASSFKADYGYTF. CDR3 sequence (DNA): TGTGCCAGCAGTTTTAAGGCAGACTATGGCTACACCTTC.

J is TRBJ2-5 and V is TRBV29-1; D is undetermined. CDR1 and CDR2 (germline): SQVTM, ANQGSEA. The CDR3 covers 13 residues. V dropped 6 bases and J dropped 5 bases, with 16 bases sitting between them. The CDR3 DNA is TGCAGCGTCTTCCCGGTCGGAAGGGAGACCCAGTACTTC. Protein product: CSVFPVGRETQYF.

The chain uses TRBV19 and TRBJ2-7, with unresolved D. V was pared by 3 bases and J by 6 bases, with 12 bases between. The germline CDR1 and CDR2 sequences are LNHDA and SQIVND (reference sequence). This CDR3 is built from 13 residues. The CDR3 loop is CASSITDLGEQYF. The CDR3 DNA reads TGTGCCAGTAGTATTACCGACTTGGGCGAGCAGTACTTC.

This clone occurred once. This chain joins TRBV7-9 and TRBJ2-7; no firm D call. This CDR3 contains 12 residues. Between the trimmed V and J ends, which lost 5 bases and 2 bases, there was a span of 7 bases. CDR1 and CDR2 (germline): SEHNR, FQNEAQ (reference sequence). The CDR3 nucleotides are TGTGCCAGCAGCCGTAATACCTACGAGCAGTACTTC. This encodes CASSRNTYEQYF.

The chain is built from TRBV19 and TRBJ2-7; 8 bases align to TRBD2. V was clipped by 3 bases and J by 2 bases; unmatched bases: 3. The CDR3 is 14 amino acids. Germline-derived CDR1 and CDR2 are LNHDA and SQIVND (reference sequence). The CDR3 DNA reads TGTGCCAGTAGTATTAGCGGGGACCCCTACGAGCAGTACTTC. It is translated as CASSISGDPYEQYF.

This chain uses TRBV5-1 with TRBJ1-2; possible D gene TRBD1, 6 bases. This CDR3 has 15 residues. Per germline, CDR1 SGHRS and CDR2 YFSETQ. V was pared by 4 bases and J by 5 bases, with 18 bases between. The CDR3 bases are TGCGCCAGCAGCCTGAACAGGGAGGTTGCGTATGGCTACACCTTC. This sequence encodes CASSLNREVAYGYTF.

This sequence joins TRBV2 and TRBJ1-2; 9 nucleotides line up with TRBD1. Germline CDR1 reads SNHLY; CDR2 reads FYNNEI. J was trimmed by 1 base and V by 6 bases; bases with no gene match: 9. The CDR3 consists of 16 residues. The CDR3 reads CASSPWTGELNYGYTF. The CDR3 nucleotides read TGTGCCAGCAGCCCATGGACAGGGGAGCTTAACTATGGCTACACCTTC.

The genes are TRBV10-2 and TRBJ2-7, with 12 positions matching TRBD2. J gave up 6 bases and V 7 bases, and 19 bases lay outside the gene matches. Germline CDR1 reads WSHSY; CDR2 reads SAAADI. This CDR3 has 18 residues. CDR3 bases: TGCGCCAGCACTCCGGGACTAGCGGGCCCTTCTTCGGGCTTCGAGCAGTACTTC. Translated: CASTPGLAGPSSGFEQYF.

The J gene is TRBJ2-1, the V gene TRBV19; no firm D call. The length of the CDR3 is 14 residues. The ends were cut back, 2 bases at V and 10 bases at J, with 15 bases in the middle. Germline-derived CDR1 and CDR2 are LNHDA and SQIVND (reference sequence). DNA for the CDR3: TGTGCCAGTAGTATATTGGGCCAAACACCGGAGCAGTTCTTC. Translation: CASSILGQTPEQFF.

Written as DNA, the CDR3 is TGTGCCAGCAGCTGGGGGGCAGGACAGCAGTTCTTC. Its translation: CASSWGAGQQFF. The chain joins TRBV11-2 to TRBJ2-1; tentatively, D is TRBD1 or TRBD2 (6 bases each). Trimming left V 4 bases short and J 11 bases short, with 12 bases between. Germline V gives CDR1 SGHAT, CDR2 FQNNGV. The CDR3 length is 12 residues.

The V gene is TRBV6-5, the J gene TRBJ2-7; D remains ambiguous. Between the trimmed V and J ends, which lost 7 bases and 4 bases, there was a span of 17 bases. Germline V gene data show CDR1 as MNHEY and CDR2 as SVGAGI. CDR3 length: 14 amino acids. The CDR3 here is CASTPVVGRYEQYF. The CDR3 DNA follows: TGTGCCAGCACCCCGGTAGTCGGAAGGTACGAGCAGTACTTC.

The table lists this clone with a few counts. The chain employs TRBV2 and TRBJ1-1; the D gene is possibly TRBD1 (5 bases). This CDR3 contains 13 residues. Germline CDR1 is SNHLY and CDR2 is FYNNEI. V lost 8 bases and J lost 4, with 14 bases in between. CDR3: CASPRGRGTEAFF. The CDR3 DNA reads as TGTGCCAGCCCCAGAGGGAGGGGCACTGAAGCTTTCTTT.

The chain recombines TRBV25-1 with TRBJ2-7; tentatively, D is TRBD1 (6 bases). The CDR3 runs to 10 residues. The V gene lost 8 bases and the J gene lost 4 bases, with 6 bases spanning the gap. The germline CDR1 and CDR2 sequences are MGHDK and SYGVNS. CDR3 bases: TGTGCCAGCGGACAGTACGAGCAGTACTTC. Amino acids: CASGQYEQYF.

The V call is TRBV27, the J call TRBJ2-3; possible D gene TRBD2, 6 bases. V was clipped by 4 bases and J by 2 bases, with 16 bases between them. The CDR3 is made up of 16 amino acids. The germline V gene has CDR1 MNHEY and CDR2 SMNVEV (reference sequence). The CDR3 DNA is TGTGCCAGCAGTTATGAATTAGGAGGGATCACAGATACGCAGTATTTT. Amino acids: CASSYELGGITDTQYF.

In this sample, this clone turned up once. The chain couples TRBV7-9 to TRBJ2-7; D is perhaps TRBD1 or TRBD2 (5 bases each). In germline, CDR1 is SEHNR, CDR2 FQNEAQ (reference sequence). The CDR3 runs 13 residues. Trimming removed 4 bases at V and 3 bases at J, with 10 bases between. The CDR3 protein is CASSSHGGYEQYF. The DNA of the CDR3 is TGTGCCAGCAGCTCCCATGGGGGCTACGAGCAGTACTTC.

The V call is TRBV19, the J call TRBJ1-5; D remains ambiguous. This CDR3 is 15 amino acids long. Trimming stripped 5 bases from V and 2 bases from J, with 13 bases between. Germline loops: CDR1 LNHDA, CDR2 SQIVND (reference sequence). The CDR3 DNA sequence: TGTGCCAGTAGTCCCCGGAGGGTTGGCAATCAGCCCCAGCATTTT. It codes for CASSPRRVGNQPQHF.

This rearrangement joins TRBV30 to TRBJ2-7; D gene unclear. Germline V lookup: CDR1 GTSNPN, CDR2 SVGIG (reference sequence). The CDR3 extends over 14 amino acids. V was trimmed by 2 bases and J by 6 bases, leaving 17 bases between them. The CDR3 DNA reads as TGTGCCTGGAGTCCTGACCCGACCTCTCTCGAGCAGTACTTC. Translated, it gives CAWSPDPTSLEQYF.

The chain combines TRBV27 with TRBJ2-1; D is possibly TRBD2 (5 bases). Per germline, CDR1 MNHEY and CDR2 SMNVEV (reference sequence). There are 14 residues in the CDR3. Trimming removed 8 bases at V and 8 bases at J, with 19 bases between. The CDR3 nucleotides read TGTGCCAGCGGTTACCCCTCACTAGTCGATGAGCAGTTCTTC. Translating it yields CASGYPSLVDEQFF.

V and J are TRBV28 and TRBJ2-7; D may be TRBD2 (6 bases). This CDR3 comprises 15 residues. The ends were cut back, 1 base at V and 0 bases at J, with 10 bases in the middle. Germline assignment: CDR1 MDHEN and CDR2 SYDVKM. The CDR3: CASSLSVTSSYEQYF. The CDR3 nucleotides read TGTGCCAGCAGTTTATCTGTGACTAGCTCCTACGAGCAGTACTTC.